A single sample gave rise to the 5 T cell receptor beta chains below, sequenced in a study of T-cell reconstitution after alpha-beta-depleted transplantation in children. Unique molecular identifiers were incorporated into the prepared TCRbeta library. TCRdb recomputed calls from the PCR reads with MiXCR, one row per CDR3 protein. The data show around 140,000 distinct CDR3 sequences, with 8.8% seen just once and 18% held by the top ten. The sequences come from PBMCs, mostly from graft donor cells, collected 180 days after TCRalphabeta/CD19-depleted stem cell transplant. These receptors all come from a female patient under 10 years old who had a stem cell transplant for congenital amegakaryocytic thrombocytopenia, so the T cells may come from the graft donor.

As to this clonotype: A much larger clone sits a single nucleotide away, making a read error possible. The rearrangement uses TRBV5-1 and TRBJ2-4; no firm D call. The CDR3 is 15 amino acids. The germline V gene encodes CDR1 SGHRS and CDR2 YFSETQ. Here the CDR3 DNA reads TGCGCCAGCAGCTACACATCCGATGCCAAAAACAGTCAGTACTTC. It specifies CASSYTSDAKNSQYF. Full variable domain (rest looked up from reference TRBV5-1 and TRBJ2-4): KAGVTQTPRYLIKTRGQQVTLSCSPISGHRSVSWYQQTPGQGLQFLFEYFSETQRNKGNFPGRFSGRQFSNSRSEMNVSTLELGDSALYLCASSYTSDAKNSQYFGAGTRLSVL.

This clonotype was found many times. J is TRBJ1-5 and V is TRBV3-1, with D perhaps matching TRBD1 (6 bases). V was trimmed by 0 bases and J by 2 bases, leaving 8 bases between them. The CDR3 is made up of 15 amino acids. Germline V gene sequence: CDR1 LGHDT, CDR2 YNNKEL (reference sequence). This CDR3 is CASSQDWGRNQPQHF. The DNA for the CDR3 is TGTGCCAGCAGCCAAGATTGGGGGCGCAATCAGCCCCAGCATTTT.

This clonotype was detected only a few times. The J gene is TRBJ1-5, the V gene TRBV20-1; 7 bases fit TRBD1. With V trimmed by 5 bases and J by 2 bases, 0 bases remained unmatched. This CDR3 spans 12 amino acids. Per germline, CDR1 DFQATT and CDR2 SNEGSKA (reference sequence). CDR3 sequence: CSAGTGNQPQHF. Here the CDR3 DNA reads TGCAGTGCTGGGACAGGCAATCAGCCCCAGCATTTT.

A few counts support this clonotype. The V and J genes are TRBV6-5 and TRBJ2-5, with 9 bases aligning to TRBD2. This CDR3 contains 15 residues. Germline CDR1 MNHEY, CDR2 SVGAGI. V shed 5 bases and J 1 base; nucleotides not matched to a gene: 5. The CDR3 bases are TGTGCCAGCAGTAGCCAGCGGGGGGCCCAAGAGACCCAGTACTTC. Translation: CASSSQRGAQETQYF.

About this clonotype itself: Lacking the conserved final phenylalanine or tryptophan, this CDR3 likely reflects a read error. This chain joins TRBV5-1 and TRBJ2-5; TRBD1 matches 7 bases. There are 14 residues in the CDR3. The V gene end was trimmed by 4 bases and the J gene end by 2 bases; junction bases not matched to a gene: 5. Per the germline V gene, CDR1 is SGHRS and CDR2 is YFSETQ. CDR3 residues: CASSPRTGQETQYL. The CDR3 DNA reads TGCGCCAGCAGCCCAAGGACAGGTCAAGAGACCCAGTACTTG.